This record covers a single TCR beta chain. Antigen specificity is unknown. Unique molecular identifiers were incorporated when the TCRbeta library was constructed. TCRdb reprocessed the PCR reads with MiXCR, giving one entry per CDR3 protein. The sample includes fewer than 700,000 distinct CDR3 sequences, about an eighth seen only once; the top ten take approximately 2%. The entry originates in a study of T-cell reconstitution after alpha-beta-depleted transplantation in children. Findings of the study overall: Newly made T cells mostly supplied T-cell counts and diversity one year after transplant. Reported findings indicate that, about two months after transplant, alpha-beta T cells came from several hundred expanded clones, which were derived from non-depleted graft cells. Recipient T cells and thymic progenitors that survived gave rise to the high TCRbeta diversity observed at day 60 in some patients.

The specimen comprised PBMCs, mostly from graft donor cells, sampled 360 days after TCRalphabeta/CD19-depleted stem cell transplant. This receptor was obtained from a male patient between 10 and 17 years old who had a stem cell transplant for acute myeloid leukemia, so the T cells may come from the graft donor.

The CDR3 sequence is CSAKVWEGLGSVGEQFF. CDR3 nucleotide sequence: TGCAGTGCCAAGGTCTGGGAGGGCCTTGGATCAGTCGGTGAGCAGTTCTTC. The V gene is TRBV20-1, the J gene TRBJ2-1, with 7 bases aligning to TRBD2. Unmatched junction bases numbered 23, after V lost 6 bases and J lost 9 bases. Germline V gives CDR1 DFQATT, CDR2 SNEGSKA (reference sequence). The CDR3 covers 17 residues.